This record looks at one T cell receptor (beta chain) sequence and its context. No antigen is known for it. The entry originates in a study of cytomegalovirus exposure and HLA in healthy donors. General study findings and limits: V- and J-gene trimming of TCR beta was linked (in a later analysis) to a missense DCLRE1C variant. A later analysis reportedly identified an Asian-associated ancestry cluster as carrying fewer N-insertions than the roughly 600-donor mean.

The CDR3 sequence is 13 residues long. The V and J ends lost 5 bases and 4 bases, in that order; junction bases with no gene match: 4. The germline gives CDR1 MDHEN, CDR2 SYDVKM. With 60 Vbeta and 13 Jbeta primers, the PCR was carried out. Profiling relied on immunoSEQ multiplex PCR, and the TCRdb table lists in-frame clones only, not all of them. The sample consists of around 190,000 clones, about nine tenths of them appearing once. The material sequenced was PBMCs. This receptor was identified in a boy between 2 and 10 years old in good health and CMV-seronegative. The chain employs TRBV28 and TRBJ1-2; 7 bases agree with TRBD1. CDR3 in amino acids: CASSGDRFYGYTF. Written as DNA, the CDR3 is TGTGCCAGCAGTGGGGACAGATTCTATGGCTACACCTTC.